Listed below are T cell receptor beta chains from one sample, sequenced in a study of regulatory T cells in long-lasting Graves disease. TCRdb independently ran MiXCR on the multiplex PCR reads; one entry per CDR3 protein. Among more than 450,000 distinct CDR3 sequences listed, around 16% were seen once. The sample also formed part of further work on T cells in Graves' hyperthyroidism and ophthalmopathy.

The sequenced sample was peripheral blood mononuclear cells (PBMCs), obtained at new diagnosis, from a patient treated with antithyroid drugs. The receptor set was obtained from a man aged 35 to 55 with Graves disease. CDR3s include the opening cysteine and the closing phenylalanine or tryptophan. A D gene is named only where the DNA matches it firmly. Size tells how often a clone was seen (once, few, many) or the class of an expanded clone, and some rows leave it out.

J: TRBJ2-2
V: TRBV30
D: -
size: many
DNA: TGTGCCTGGAGGCCCCTGACCACGAACACCGGGGAGCTGTTTTTT
CDR3: CAWRPLTTNTGELFF

J: TRBJ1-2
V: TRBV19
D: TRBD1
size: few
DNA: TGTGCCAGTCAATACTGGAATCCGGGACAGGGGAGAGGCTACACCTTC
CDR3: CASQYWNPGQGRGYTF

J: TRBJ2-5
V: TRBV4-1
D: -
size: few
DNA: TGCGCCAGCAGTCCAGACTCCCTCGGGGAGACCCAGTACTTC
CDR3: CASSPDSLGETQYF

J: TRBJ2-1
V: TRBV20-1
D: TRBD2
size: once
DNA: TGCAGTGCCCAAGCCCCTAGCGGGACCTACAATGAGCAGTTCTTC
CDR3: CSAQAPSGTYNEQFF

J: TRBJ2-4
V: TRBV27
D: TRBD1
size: -
DNA: TGTGCCAGCAGTCCGCGGACAGGGGCGGACATTCAGTACTTC
CDR3: CASSPRTGADIQYF

J: TRBJ2-3
V: TRBV5-1
D: TRBD2
size: many
DNA: TGCGCCAGCAGCCCCGGACTAGCGGGGGCCACAGATACGCAGTATTTT
CDR3: CASSPGLAGATDTQYF

J: TRBJ2-2
V: TRBV11-3
D: -
size: many
DNA: TGTGCCAGCAGCTTCGGAGCGAACACCGGGGAGCTGTTTTTT
CDR3: CASSFGANTGELFF

J: TRBJ2-1
V: TRBV11-2
D: -
size: many
DNA: TGTGCCAGCAGCTTGGACTGGCTCAATGAGCAGTTCTTC
CDR3: CASSLDWLNEQFF

J: TRBJ2-1
V: TRBV7-8
D: TRBD2
size: many
DNA: TGTGCCAGCAGCCTCGGGACTACCATAAACCCGAGCTCCTACAATGAGCAGTTCTTC
CDR3: CASSLGTTINPSSYNEQFF

J: TRBJ2-5
V: TRBV20-1
D: -
size: once
DNA: TGCAGTGCTCCGGGGCGGCAAGAGACCCAGTACTTC
CDR3: CSAPGRQETQYF

J: TRBJ2-7
V: TRBV4-1
D: -
size: few
DNA: TGCGCCAGCAGCCAAGACCCGAGGGTCTACGAGCAGTACTTC
CDR3: CASSQDPRVYEQYF

J: TRBJ2-7
V: TRBV7-2
D: TRBD2
size: -
DNA: TGTGCCAGCAGCTTACAACCCAGCGGGACCTACGAGCAGTACTTC
CDR3: CASSLQPSGTYEQYF

J: TRBJ1-1
V: TRBV4-1
D: -
size: few
DNA: TGCGCCAGCAGCCAAGTCGGGGCACGGAACACTGAAGCTTTCTTT
CDR3: CASSQVGARNTEAFF

J: TRBJ2-5
V: TRBV5-1
D: -
size: -
DNA: TGCGCCAGCAGCTTCGAGCAGGGGCGGAGAGCAGAGACCCAGTACTTC
CDR3: CASSFEQGRRAETQYF

J: TRBJ2-7
V: TRBV28
D: -
size: many
DNA: TGTGCCAGCAGTTCCGGGACACTCTACGAGCAGTACTTC
CDR3: CASSSGTLYEQYF

J: TRBJ2-5
V: TRBV7-3
D: -
size: many
DNA: TGTGCCAGCAGCTTTGCCCCTATGGAGACCCAGTACTTC
CDR3: CASSFAPMETQYF

J: TRBJ2-7
V: TRBV18
D: -
size: few
DNA: TGTGCCAGCTCTCCCCCCGGGATAGCCTACGAGCAGTACTTC
CDR3: CASSPPGIAYEQYF

J: TRBJ2-7
V: TRBV19
D: -
size: -
DNA: TGTGCCAGTAGTCGGCCCGGCTACTACGAGCAGTACTTC
CDR3: CASSRPGYYEQYF

J: TRBJ2-5
V: TRBV30
D: -
size: -
DNA: TGTGCCTGGAGTGTATCTGGGAGAGGGGAGACCCAGTACTTC
CDR3: CAWSVSGRGETQYF

J: TRBJ2-1
V: TRBV28
D: TRBD1
size: -
DNA: TGTGCCAGCATACAGGGGGGCTCCTACAATGAGCAGTTCTTC
CDR3: CASIQGGSYNEQFF

J: TRBJ2-7
V: TRBV11-1
D: TRBD2
size: many
DNA: TGTGCCAGCAGCTTAGGGGCGGGAGGCAGCTACGAGCAGTACTTC
CDR3: CASSLGAGGSYEQYF

J: TRBJ2-2
V: TRBV7-2
D: -
size: many
DNA: TGTGCCAGCAGCCAGCAGGCCAGATTGAACACCGGGGAGCTGTTTTTT
CDR3: CASSQQARLNTGELFF

J: TRBJ2-2
V: TRBV19
D: -
size: -
DNA: TGTGCCAGTAGTATAGTAAGGACCGGGGAGCTGTTTTTT
CDR3: CASSIVRTGELFF